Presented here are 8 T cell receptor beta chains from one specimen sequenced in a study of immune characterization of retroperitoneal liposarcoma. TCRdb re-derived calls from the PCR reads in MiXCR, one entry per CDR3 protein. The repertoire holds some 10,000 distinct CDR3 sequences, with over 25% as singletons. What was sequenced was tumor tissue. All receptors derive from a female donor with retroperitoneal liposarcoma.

The CDR3 sequence: CASSTRDRGLYGYTF. In DNA, the CDR3 is TGTGCCAGCAGTACCAGGGACAGGGGACTCTATGGCTACACCTTC. This chain connects TRBV6-1 to TRBJ1-2; 10 nucleotides align to TRBD1. Germline V CDR1 and CDR2: MNHNS, SASEGT. V shed 5 bases and J 4 bases; nucleotides not matched to a gene: 7. The CDR3 totals 15 residues.

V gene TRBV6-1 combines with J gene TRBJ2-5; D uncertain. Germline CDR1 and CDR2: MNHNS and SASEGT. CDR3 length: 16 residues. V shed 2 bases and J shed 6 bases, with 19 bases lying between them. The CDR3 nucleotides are TGTGCCAGCAGTGAAATTCGGTACGGCCCCCTCCAGACCCAGTACTTC. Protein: CASSEIRYGPLQTQYF.

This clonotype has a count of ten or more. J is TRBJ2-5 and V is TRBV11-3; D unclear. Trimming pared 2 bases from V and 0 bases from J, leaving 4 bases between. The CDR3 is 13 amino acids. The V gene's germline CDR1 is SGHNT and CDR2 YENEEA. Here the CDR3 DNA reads TGTGCCAGCAGCTTAACCTACCAAGAGACCCAGTACTTC. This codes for CASSLTYQETQYF. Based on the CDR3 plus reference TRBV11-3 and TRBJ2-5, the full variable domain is EAGVVQSPRYKIIEKKQPVAFWCNPISGHNTLYWYLQNLGQGPELLIRYENEEAVDDSQLPKDRFSAERLKGVDSTLKIQPAELGDSAVYLCASSLTYQETQYFGPGTRLLVL.

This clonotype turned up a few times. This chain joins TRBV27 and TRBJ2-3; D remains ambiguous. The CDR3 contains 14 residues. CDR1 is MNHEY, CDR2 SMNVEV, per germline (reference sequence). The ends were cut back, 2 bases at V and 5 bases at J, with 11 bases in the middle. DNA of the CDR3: TGTGCCAGCAGTTTAAGGTACTCCGGAGATACGCAGTATTTT. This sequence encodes CASSLRYSGDTQYF.

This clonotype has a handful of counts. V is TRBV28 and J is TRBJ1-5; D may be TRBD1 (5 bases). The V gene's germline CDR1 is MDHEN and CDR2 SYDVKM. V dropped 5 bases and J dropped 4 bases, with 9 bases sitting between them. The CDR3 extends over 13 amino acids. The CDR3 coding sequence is TGTGCCAGCAGTACCCGACAGAATCAGCCCCAGCATTTT. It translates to CASSTRQNQPQHF.

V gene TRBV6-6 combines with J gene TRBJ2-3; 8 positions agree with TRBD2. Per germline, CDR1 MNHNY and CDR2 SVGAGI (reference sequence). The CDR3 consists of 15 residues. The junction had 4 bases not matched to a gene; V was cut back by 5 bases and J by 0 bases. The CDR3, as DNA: TGTGCCAGCAGTCCTACTAGCGGTAGCACAGATACGCAGTATTTT. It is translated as CASSPTSGSTDTQYF.

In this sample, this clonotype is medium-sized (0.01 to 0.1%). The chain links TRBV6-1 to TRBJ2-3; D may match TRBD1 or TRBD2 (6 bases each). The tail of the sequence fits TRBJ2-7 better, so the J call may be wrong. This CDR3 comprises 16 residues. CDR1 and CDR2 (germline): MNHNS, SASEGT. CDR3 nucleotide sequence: TGTGCCAGCAGTTCCCGTAGGGGGGAGGACTCCTACGAGCAGTACTTC. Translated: CASSSRRGEDSYEQYF.

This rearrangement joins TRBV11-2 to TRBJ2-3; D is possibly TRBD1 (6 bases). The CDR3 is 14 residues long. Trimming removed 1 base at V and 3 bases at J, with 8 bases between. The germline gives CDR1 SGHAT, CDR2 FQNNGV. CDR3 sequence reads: CASSLARGTDTQYF. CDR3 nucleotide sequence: TGTGCCAGCAGCTTAGCCAGGGGAACAGATACGCAGTATTTT.